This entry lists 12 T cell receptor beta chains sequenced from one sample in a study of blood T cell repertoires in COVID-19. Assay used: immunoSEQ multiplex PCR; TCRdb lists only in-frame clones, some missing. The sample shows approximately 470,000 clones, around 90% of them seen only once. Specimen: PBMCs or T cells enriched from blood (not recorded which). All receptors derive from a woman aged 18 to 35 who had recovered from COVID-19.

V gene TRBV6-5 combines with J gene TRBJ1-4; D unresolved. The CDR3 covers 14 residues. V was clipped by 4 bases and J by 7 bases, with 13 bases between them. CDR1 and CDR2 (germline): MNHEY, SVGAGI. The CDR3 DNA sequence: TGTGCCAGCAGTTTGGGCCCGGGAGGTGAAAAACTGTTTTTT. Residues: CASSLGPGGEKLFF.

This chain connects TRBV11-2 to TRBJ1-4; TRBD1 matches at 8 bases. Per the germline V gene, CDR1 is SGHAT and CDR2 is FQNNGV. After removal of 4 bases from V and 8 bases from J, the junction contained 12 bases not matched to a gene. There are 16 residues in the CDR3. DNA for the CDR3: TGTGCCAGCAGCTCCCCCCGACAGGGGAGGGGGGAAAAACTGTTTTTT. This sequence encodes CASSSPRQGRGEKLFF.

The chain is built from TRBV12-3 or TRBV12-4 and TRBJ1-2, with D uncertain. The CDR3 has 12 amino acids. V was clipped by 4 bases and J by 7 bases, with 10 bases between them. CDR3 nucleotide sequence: TGTGCCAGCAGTTACGGAGGAAGTGGCTACACCTTC. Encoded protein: CASSYGGSGYTF.

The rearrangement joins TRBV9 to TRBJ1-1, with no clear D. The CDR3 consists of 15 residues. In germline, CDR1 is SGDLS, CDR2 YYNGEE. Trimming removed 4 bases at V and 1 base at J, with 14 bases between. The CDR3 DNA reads TGTGCCAGCAGCCCCCAGACCGGGAAGAACACTGAAGCTTTCTTT. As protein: CASSPQTGKNTEAFF.

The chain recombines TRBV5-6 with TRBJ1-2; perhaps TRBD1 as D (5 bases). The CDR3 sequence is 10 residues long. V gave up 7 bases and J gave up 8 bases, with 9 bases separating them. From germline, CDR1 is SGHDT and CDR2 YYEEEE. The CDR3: CASAGPGYTF. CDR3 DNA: TGTGCCAGCGCGGGACCGGGCTACACCTTC.

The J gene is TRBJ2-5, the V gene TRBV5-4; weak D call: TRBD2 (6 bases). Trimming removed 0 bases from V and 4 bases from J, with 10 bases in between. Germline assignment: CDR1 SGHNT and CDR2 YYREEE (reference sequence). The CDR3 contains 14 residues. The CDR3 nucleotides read TGTGCCAGCAGCTTGGAACTAGCCACAGAGACCCAGTACTTC. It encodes CASSLELATETQYF.

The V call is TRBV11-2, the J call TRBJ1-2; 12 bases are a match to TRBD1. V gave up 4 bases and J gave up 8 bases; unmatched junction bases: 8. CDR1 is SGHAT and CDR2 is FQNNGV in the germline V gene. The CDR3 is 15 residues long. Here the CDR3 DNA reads TGTGCCAGCAGCTCTGGGACAGGGGGCTTTCAAGGCTACACCTTC. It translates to CASSSGTGGFQGYTF. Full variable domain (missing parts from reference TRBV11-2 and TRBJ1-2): EAGVAQSPRYKIIEKRQSVAFWCNPISGHATLYWYQQILGQGPKLLIQFQNNGVVDDSQLPKDRFSAERLKGVDSTLKIQPAKLEDSAVYLCASSSGTGGFQGYTFGSGTRLTVV.

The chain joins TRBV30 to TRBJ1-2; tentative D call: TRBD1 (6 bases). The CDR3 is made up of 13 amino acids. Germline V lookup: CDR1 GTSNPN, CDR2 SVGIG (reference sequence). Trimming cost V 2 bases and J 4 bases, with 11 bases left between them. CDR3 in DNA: TGTGCCTGGAGTACAGGGAACATCTATGGCTACACCTTC. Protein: CAWSTGNIYGYTF.

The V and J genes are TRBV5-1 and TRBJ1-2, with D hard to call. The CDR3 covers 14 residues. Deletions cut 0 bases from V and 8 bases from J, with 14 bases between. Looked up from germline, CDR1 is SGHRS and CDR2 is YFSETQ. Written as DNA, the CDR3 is TGCGCCAGCAGCTTGGGGTACGGTGTGGAGGGCTACACCTTC. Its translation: CASSLGYGVEGYTF. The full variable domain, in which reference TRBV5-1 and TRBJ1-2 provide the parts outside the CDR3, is KAGVTQTPRYLIKTRGQQVTLSCSPISGHRSVSWYQQTPGQGLQFLFEYFSETQRNKGNFPGRFSGRQFSNSRSEMNVSTLELGDSALYLCASSLGYGVEGYTFGSGTRLTVV.

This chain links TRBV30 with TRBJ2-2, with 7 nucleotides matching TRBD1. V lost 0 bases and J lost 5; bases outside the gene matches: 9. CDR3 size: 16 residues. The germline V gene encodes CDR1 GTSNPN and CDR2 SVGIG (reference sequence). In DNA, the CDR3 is TGTGCCTGGAGTGTACCGGCGACGACAGGGACCGGGGAGCTGTTTTTT. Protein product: CAWSVPATTGTGELFF.

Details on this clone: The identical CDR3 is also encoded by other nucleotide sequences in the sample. The CDR3 bases are TGTGCCAGCAGGCCGGGACACTTGAACACTGAAGCTTTCTTT. Its translation is CASRPGHLNTEAFF. The chain recombines TRBV6-5 with TRBJ1-1; TRBD1 is a possible D gene (6 bases). The CDR3 is 14 amino acids. CDR1 is MNHEY, CDR2 SVGAGI, per germline. Trimming took 6 bases from V and 0 from J, leaving 11 bases between them.

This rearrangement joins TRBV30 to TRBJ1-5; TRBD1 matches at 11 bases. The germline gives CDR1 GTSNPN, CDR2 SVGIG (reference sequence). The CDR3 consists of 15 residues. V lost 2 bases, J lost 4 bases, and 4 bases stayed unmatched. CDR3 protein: CAWSTGTGGNQPQHF. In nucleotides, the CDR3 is TGTGCCTGGAGTACCGGGACAGGGGGGAATCAGCCCCAGCATTTT.